This T cell receptor (beta chain) was recovered during a study of T-cell reconstitution after alpha-beta-depleted transplantation in children (dated by TCRdb to between 2015 and 2016). With regard to the full study: Using TCR repertoire profiling, the study quantitatively followed how T-cell immune reconstitution unfolded in children after TCRalphabeta/CD19-depleted allogeneic hematopoietic cell transplantation. Study-wide findings and limitations: In some patients, the high TCRbeta diversity seen at day 60 was put down to recipient T cells and intrathymic progenitors that had survived conditioning. About two months after transplant, the apparently early recovery of alphabetaT-cell counts reportedly depended on just several hundred clones that had expanded rapidly and came from non-depleted graft cells. Over the following months the frequencies of hyperexpanded clones went down, and after one year T-cell counts and TCRbeta diversity were mostly credited to newly produced T cells.

The library was made by PCR. Sequencing was carried out with an Illumina HiSeq 2500. TCR library preparation used molecular barcoding, with unique molecular identifiers applied to normalize quantification of the TCRbeta repertoire. TCRdb reworked the public reads: Q25 trimming with fastp, MiXCR clone assembly, productive beta chains retained. CDR3 protein duplicates are merged, each entry listing the most common genes and DNA. The sample table lists about 580,000 distinct CDR3 sequences, more than 20% of them with a count of one. Approximately 14% of the sample is in the top ten clones. This clonotype appeared a few times. Its recognized antigen is unknown. Base qualities are not provided; no much larger clone lies one nucleotide away. The label giving this sample's treatment or condition can be read as: allogeneic hematopoietic cell transplantation with graft depleted of TCRalphabeta T cells and CD19 B cells. Transplant recipients were children who received TCRalphabeta/CD19-depleted allogeneic hematopoietic cell grafts.

Specimen: PBMCs, mostly from graft donor cells, collected 360 days after TCRalphabeta/CD19-depleted stem cell transplant. The source of this sequence is a boy less than two years old who had a stem cell transplant for acute myeloid leukemia, so the T cells may come from the graft donor.

The base sequence is TGTGCCAGCAGCCCCCGGTATGATTCCTACGAGCAGTACTTC. Its protein reads: CASSPRYDSYEQYF. The receptor chain draws on TRBV7-2 and TRBJ2-7; the D gene assignment is ambiguous. The germline V gene provides CDR1 SGHTA and CDR2 FQGNSA. Relative to germline, V is 5 bases shorter and J is 1 base shorter, with 12 bases between their ends. The CDR3, cysteine through phenylalanine, is 14 amino acids long. This entry keeps only the CDR3 DNA: 42 bases, framed from base 1.